The 16 T cell receptor beta chains given below trace back to one sample, sequenced in a study of cytomegalovirus exposure and HLA in healthy donors. The study ran its PCR with 60 Vbeta and 13 Jbeta primers. TCRdb's table, derived via immunoSEQ multiplex PCR, lists solely in-frame clones and lacks some. The sample lists over 200,000 clones, around 70% seen once, with around 2.6% in the top ten. Source material: PBMCs. All receptors come from a middle-aged man in good health and CMV-seropositive.

This clone was observed a handful of times. This chain connects TRBV5-6 to TRBJ1-6; D is perhaps TRBD1 (5 bases). Trimming left V 4 bases short and J 9 bases short, with 20 bases between. There are 16 residues in the CDR3. Germline CDR1 is SGHDT and CDR2 is YYEEEE. CDR3 in DNA: TGTGCCAGCAGCGCGCCCCTGGACACTACAGTTTCACCCCTCCACTTT. Protein sequence: CASSAPLDTTVSPLHF.

The rearrangement joins TRBV5-1 to TRBJ2-5; 12 positions match TRBD2. The CDR3 consists of 15 residues. Losses at the gene ends were 7 bases for V and 5 bases for J; bases not matched to a gene: 9. Per the germline V gene, CDR1 is SGHRS and CDR2 is YFSETQ. Here the CDR3 reads CASRSSGGAGETQYF. The DNA for the CDR3 is TGCGCCAGCCGATCTAGCGGGGGGGCCGGGGAGACCCAGTACTTC.

The rearrangement links TRBV6-1 to TRBJ1-5; 7 nucleotides agree with TRBD1. The CDR3 loop spans 15 amino acids. Germline V gene data show CDR1 as MNHNS and CDR2 as SASEGT. Trimming removed 1 base from V and 7 bases from J; junction bases left unmatched: 7. The CDR3 coding sequence is TGTGCCAGCAGTGAAGGACAGGGACGGGTCCAGCCCCAGCATTTT. Its protein is CASSEGQGRVQPQHF.

The DNA of the CDR3 is TGTGCCAGCAGCGAGGACTCCGGGGCCAACGTCCTGACTTTC. It codes for CASSEDSGANVLTF. This chain joins TRBV5-4 and TRBJ2-6; possibly TRBD2 for D (5 bases). Germline-derived CDR1 and CDR2 are SGHNT and YYREEE (reference sequence). CDR3 length: 14 residues. The ends were cut back, 4 bases at V and 4 bases at J, with 9 bases in the middle.

The CDR3 DNA reads TGTGCCAGCAGCTTAGTTCGGTTTGAACCCCTCCACTTT. Translated, it gives CASSLVRFEPLHF. This chain links TRBV11-2 with TRBJ1-6; D uncertain. This CDR3 spans 13 amino acids. The ends were cut back, 1 base at V and 12 bases at J, with 10 bases in the middle. Looked up from germline, CDR1 is SGHAT and CDR2 is FQNNGV. Combining the CDR3 with reference TRBV11-2 and TRBJ1-6 gives the whole variable domain EAGVAQSPRYKIIEKRQSVAFWCNPISGHATLYWYQQILGQGPKLLIQFQNNGVVDDSQLPKDRFSAERLKGVDSTLKIQPAKLEDSAVYLCASSLVRFEPLHFGNGTRLTVT.

The rearrangement joins TRBV25-1 to TRBJ2-5; tentatively, D is TRBD1 (6 bases). Trimming stripped 2 bases from V and 5 bases from J, with 21 bases between. This CDR3 is built from 17 residues. CDR1 MGHDK and CDR2 SYGVNS come from the germline V gene. The CDR3 DNA reads TGTGCCAGCAGTGAAGGTTTGGGACACCTCCCCGGCGAGACCCAGTACTTC. Protein product: CASSEGLGHLPGETQYF.

This chain connects TRBV5-1 to TRBJ2-7, with 8 bases that match TRBD1. This CDR3 comprises 15 residues. V was pared by 4 bases and J by 2 bases, with 8 bases of the junction left unmatched. Germline assignment: CDR1 SGHRS and CDR2 YFSETQ. This CDR3 is CASSRQGNTAYEQYF. Written as DNA, the CDR3 is TGCGCCAGCAGCCGACAGGGGAACACGGCCTACGAGCAGTACTTC.

The chain carries TRBV5-1 and TRBJ1-5, with TRBD1 matching 8 bases. V trimming: 4 bases; J trimming: 1 base; junction bases outside the gene matches: 7. The CDR3 totals 16 residues. Germline assignment: CDR1 SGHRS and CDR2 YFSETQ. CDR3 residues: CASSPGQGVSNQPQHF. Here the CDR3 DNA reads TGCGCCAGCAGCCCCGGACAGGGAGTGAGCAATCAGCCCCAGCATTTT. Full variable domain (missing parts from reference TRBV5-1 and TRBJ1-5): KAGVTQTPRYLIKTRGQQVTLSCSPISGHRSVSWYQQTPGQGLQFLFEYFSETQRNKGNFPGRFSGRQFSNSRSEMNVSTLELGDSALYLCASSPGQGVSNQPQHFGDGTRLSIL.

The chain couples TRBV2 to TRBJ2-7; no reliable D call. With 6 bases removed from V and 4 bases from J, the gap between germline ends came to 13 bases. Germline V gene lookup returns CDR1 SNHLY and CDR2 FYNNEI. This CDR3 spans 13 amino acids. In DNA form, the CDR3 reads TGTGCCAGCAGCCCCTCTACTGAGTACGAGCAGTACTTC. Translation gives CASSPSTEYEQYF.

The rearrangement uses TRBV7-2 and TRBJ2-2; 7 nucleotides agree with TRBD1. CDR3 length: 15 amino acids. The junction had 5 bases not matched to a gene; V was cut back by 2 bases and J by 5 bases. Germline-derived CDR1 and CDR2 are SGHTA and FQGNSA. The CDR3 loop reads CASSLRGRKTGELFF. CDR3 in DNA: TGTGCCAGCAGCTTAAGGGGGCGCAAAACCGGGGAGCTGTTTTTT.

The CDR3 spells CSIERSFIAGDNTGELFF. The CDR3 bases are TGTTCCATCGAACGGTCTTTCATAGCGGGGGATAACACCGGGGAGCTGTTTTTT. The chain combines TRBV7-9 with TRBJ2-2, with 9 bases identical to TRBD2. Per the germline V gene, CDR1 is SEHNR and CDR2 is FQNEAQ (reference sequence). The CDR3 length is 18 residues.

The V call is TRBV6-6, the J call TRBJ1-2; a possible D gene is TRBD1 (6 bases). Germline values: CDR1 MNHNY, CDR2 SVGAGI (reference sequence). V was shortened by 5 bases and J by 5 bases, with 12 bases between the two germline ends. The CDR3 has 13 amino acids. This CDR3 reads CASSGGLGYGYTF. DNA of the CDR3: TGTGCCAGCAGTGGGGGCCTGGGATATGGCTACACCTTC.

A remark on this clone: Other DNA sequences in this sample translate to the same CDR3. This sequence joins TRBV7-2 and TRBJ2-1, with D possibly matching TRBD2 (6 bases). CDR1 and CDR2 (germline): SGHTA, FQGNSA. V was cut by 3 bases and J by 2 bases, with 11 bases left in between. CDR3 length equals 15 residues. The chain's CDR3 is CASSLAGGTYNEQFF. DNA of the CDR3: TGTGCCAGCAGCTTGGCGGGCGGGACCTACAATGAGCAGTTCTTC.

This clone was counted once. V gene TRBV4-3 combines with J gene TRBJ2-5, with D perhaps matching TRBD1 (6 bases). The J call may be incorrect, as the DNA end agrees better with TRBJ2-7. Germline CDR1 is LGHNA and CDR2 is YSLEER. The CDR3 runs 15 residues. The CDR3 reads CASSQAGQGPYEQYF. The CDR3 nucleotides read TGCGCCAGCAGCCAAGCCGGCCAGGGGCCCTACGAGCAGTACTTC.

The chain has TRBV10-3 and TRBJ2-3, with 11 bases matching TRBD2. CDR3 length: 15 residues. Germline V gene lookup returns CDR1 ENHRY and CDR2 SYGVKD. With V trimmed by 4 bases and J by 2 bases, 2 bases remained unmatched. CDR3 sequence (DNA): TGTGCCATCAGTGGACTAGCGGGGTCCACAGATACGCAGTATTTT. Protein product: CAISGLAGSTDTQYF.

V gene TRBV5-6 combines with J gene TRBJ1-6; D gene ambiguous. The CDR3 consists of 14 residues. V shed 0 bases and J shed 7 bases, with 8 bases lying between them. Germline assignment: CDR1 SGHDT and CDR2 YYEEEE. This CDR3 reads CASSLDGLNSPLHF. The CDR3 DNA sequence: TGTGCCAGCAGCTTGGACGGTTTAAATTCACCCCTCCACTTT.